The 3 T cell receptor beta chains presented below share a single source sample, sequenced in a study of blood T cell repertoires in COVID-19. Clones were read by immunoSEQ multiplex PCR, and TCRdb kept only the in-frame ones, dropping some. The repertoire consists of around 300,000 clones, with 91% occurring once and the leading ten covering approximately 2.1%. The sample taken for sequencing was peripheral blood. All receptors come from a woman aged 25-40 years with COVID-19, enrolled during active disease.

This chain connects TRBV5-1 to TRBJ1-6; unclear D gene. Germline V gives CDR1 SGHRS, CDR2 YFSETQ. The V end lost 0 bases, the J end lost 7 bases, and 14 bases lay between the germline ends. This CDR3 is built from 16 residues. CDR3 protein: CASSLDPGMGNSPLHF. CDR3 bases: TGCGCCAGCAGCTTGGACCCCGGGATGGGGAATTCACCCCTCCACTTT.

This clone was seen just once. This chain joins TRBV6-6 and TRBJ1-1; 8 bases are a match to TRBD1. V trimming: 7 bases; J trimming: 0 bases; junction bases outside the gene matches: 4. Germline V gene data show CDR1 as MNHNY and CDR2 as SVGAGI (reference sequence). The CDR3 length is 14 residues. CDR3 DNA: TGTGCCAGCATAAGGGACAGGTTGAACACTGAAGCTTTCTTT. This gives the protein CASIRDRLNTEAFF.

This chain links TRBV7-6 with TRBJ2-2; D is possibly TRBD1 (5 bases). Germline V gives CDR1 SGHVS, CDR2 FNYEAQ. With 0 bases removed from V and 2 bases from J, the gap between germline ends came to 13 bases. The CDR3 has 17 residues. CDR3 residues: CASSLAPGNENTGELFF. The CDR3 nucleotides read TGTGCCAGCAGCTTAGCTCCAGGGAACGAAAACACCGGGGAGCTGTTTTTT.